The 23 T cell receptor beta chains presented below share a single source sample, sequenced in a study of cytomegalovirus exposure and HLA in healthy donors (dated by TCRdb to the late 2010s). Library prep was done by the immunoSEQ multiplex PCR assay. The multiplex PCR relied on a mix of 60 forward primers for TCR Vbeta segments and 13 reverse primers for TCR Jbeta segments. TCRdb provides this immuneACCESS table in a form limited to in-frame rearrangements. Some clones are lacking; in checked studies, under half of them reflect an unresolved V gene, and why the rest are absent is not known. The sample includes some 150,000 clones, with approximately 9% observed a single time. The ten largest clones add up to 1.5% to 2% of the sample. The sequenced sample was PBMCs. The source is a male donor in good health and CMV-seronegative.

This clone appeared a few times. The V and J genes are TRBV6-4 and TRBJ2-3; 7 bases are a match to TRBD2. The length of the CDR3 is 15 residues. Germline V gene lookup returns CDR1 MRHNA and CDR2 SNTAGT. The ends lost 2 bases at V and 1 base at J; junction bases unmatched: 3. The CDR3 DNA is TGTGCCAGCAGTGACGGGACTAACGGCACAGATACGCAGTATTTT. Translating gives CASSDGTNGTDTQYF.

In this sample, this clone turned up a few times. The chain has TRBV15 and TRBJ2-2; 8 nucleotides match TRBD1. There are 16 residues in the CDR3. V was clipped by 6 bases and J by 0 bases; unmatched bases: 6. Germline V CDR1 and CDR2: LNHNV, YYDKDF (reference sequence). The CDR3 sequence is CATSRTGIANTGELFF. Written as DNA, the CDR3 is TGTGCCACCAGTAGGACAGGGATCGCGAACACCGGGGAGCTGTTTTTT.

The chain employs TRBV7-2 and TRBJ1-4; D perhaps matches TRBD1 (5 bases). This CDR3 has 13 amino acids. Germline values: CDR1 SGHTA, CDR2 FQGNSA. V lost 5 bases, J lost 8 bases, and 12 bases lay in between. CDR3 in DNA: TGTGCCAGCAGCCCAGTTCCAGGGGAAAAACTGTTTTTT. Residues: CASSPVPGEKLFF.

This clone occurred a few times. The chain couples TRBV18 to TRBJ1-3; 8 nucleotides agree with TRBD1. There are 17 residues in the CDR3. In germline, CDR1 is KGHSH, CDR2 LQKENI. V shed 0 bases and J 4 bases; nucleotides not matched to a gene: 8. For the CDR3, the DNA is TGTGCCAGCTCACCACCGTTGACGGACAGGGTAGGAAACACCATATATTTT. Translation: CASSPPLTDRVGNTIYF.

This clone was counted between two and nine times. V gene TRBV6-6 combines with J gene TRBJ1-1; possibly TRBD1 for D (6 bases). This CDR3 contains 15 residues. Trimming pared 1 base from V and 4 bases from J, leaving 13 bases between. The germline V gene has CDR1 MNHNY and CDR2 SVGAGI (reference sequence). CDR3: CASSYLIQGITEAFF. Written as DNA, the CDR3 is TGTGCCAGCAGTTACTTGATCCAGGGGATCACTGAAGCTTTCTTT.

This clone was seen a handful of times. The rearrangement uses TRBV9 and TRBJ1-1, with no clear D. The CDR3 totals 13 residues. Per the germline V gene, CDR1 is SGDLS and CDR2 is YYNGEE. Trimming removed 0 bases at V and 1 base at J, with 4 bases between. CDR3 residues: CASSVDWNTEAFF. CDR3 coding DNA: TGTGCCAGCAGCGTAGACTGGAACACTGAAGCTTTCTTT.

This clone was counted between two and nine times. CDR3 sequence (DNA): TGCGCCAGCAGCCTAATAAGCGGGAGGGAAGGCGAGCAGTACTTC. Translating it yields CASSLISGREGEQYF. This chain connects TRBV5-1 to TRBJ2-7; 10 nucleotides agree with TRBD2. After removal of 4 bases from V and 6 bases from J, the junction contained 10 bases not matched to a gene. CDR1 SGHRS and CDR2 YFSETQ come from the germline V gene. There are 15 residues in the CDR3.

The chain joins TRBV7-2 to TRBJ2-7, with 9 nucleotides matching TRBD2. Germline lookup yields CDR1 SGHTA and CDR2 FQGNSA. The CDR3 is 15 residues long. With V trimmed by 4 bases and J by 1 base, 5 bases remained unmatched. The CDR3 sequence: CASSSTSGLSYEQYF. For the CDR3, the DNA is TGTGCCAGCAGCTCCACTAGCGGGTTGTCCTACGAGCAGTACTTC.

This clone was recorded a few times. V usage is TRBV30 and J usage is TRBJ1-2; no firm D call. V gave up 0 bases and J gave up 4 bases, with 12 bases separating them. Germline loops: CDR1 GTSNPN, CDR2 SVGIG (reference sequence). The CDR3 has 14 residues. For the CDR3, the DNA is TGTGCCTGGAGTGTACGGGGATTCCGCTATGGCTACACCTTC. Protein: CAWSVRGFRYGYTF.

A few counts support this clone. The chain carries TRBV28 and TRBJ2-5; D not certain. This CDR3 spans 18 amino acids. Trimming removed 5 bases at V and 0 bases at J, with 22 bases between. Germline lookup yields CDR1 MDHEN and CDR2 SYDVKM. The CDR3 DNA sequence: TGTGCCAGCAGTCCACATGCCCCGACACGCCGGTACCAAGAGACCCAGTACTTC. Its translation: CASSPHAPTRRYQETQYF.

This clone has more than one count but fewer than ten. The genes are TRBV28 and TRBJ1-2, with D tentatively TRBD1 (5 bases). The CDR3 loop spans 12 amino acids. CDR1 and CDR2 (germline): MDHEN, SYDVKM. Trimming took 5 bases from V and 7 from J, leaving 11 bases between them. CDR3 DNA: TGTGCCAGCAGTCGATCAGGGTTTGGCTACACCTTC. Protein product: CASSRSGFGYTF.

The sample holds a few counts of this clone. This rearrangement joins TRBV28 to TRBJ2-3; 12 nucleotides agree with TRBD2. The ends lost 6 bases at V and 1 base at J; junction bases unmatched: 8. Germline lookup yields CDR1 MDHEN and CDR2 SYDVKM. The CDR3 consists of 17 residues. In nucleotides, the CDR3 is TGTGCCAGCAGCAGGACTAGCGGGGCTAAACGCACAGATACGCAGTATTTT. Residues: CASSRTSGAKRTDTQYF.

In this sample, this clone turned up a few times. The genes are TRBV25-1 and TRBJ2-1, with a weak D call TRBD2 (5 bases). The CDR3 spans 15 residues. From germline, CDR1 is MGHDK and CDR2 SYGVNS. V lost 2 bases and J 6 bases, leaving 14 bases between the germline ends. The CDR3 DNA reads as TGTGCCAGCAGTGAACTCTCCGGGGATCTCAATGAGCAGTTCTTC. It yields the protein CASSELSGDLNEQFF.

This clone has only a few counts. This chain links TRBV27 with TRBJ2-4, with D uncertain. Trimming stripped 5 bases from V and 0 bases from J, with 14 bases between. CDR1 MNHEY and CDR2 SMNVEV come from the germline V gene (reference sequence). The CDR3 runs to 16 residues. CDR3 sequence: CASSPRLALAKNIQYF. The CDR3 DNA follows: TGTGCCAGCAGTCCGCGCTTAGCTTTAGCCAAAAACATTCAGTACTTC.

The chain carries TRBV5-4 and TRBJ2-7, with 12 bases aligning to TRBD2. CDR3 size: 15 residues. Germline values: CDR1 SGHNT, CDR2 YYREEE (reference sequence). The ends lost 2 bases at V and 6 bases at J; junction bases unmatched: 6. CDR3 coding DNA: TGTGCCAGCAGCTTCCTAGCGGGGGGGCCCCGCGAGCAGTACTTC. Amino acid sequence: CASSFLAGGPREQYF.

This rearrangement joins TRBV5-1 to TRBJ2-3; 14 bases match TRBD2. Looked up from germline, CDR1 is SGHRS and CDR2 is YFSETQ. The ends lost 4 bases at V and 2 bases at J; junction bases unmatched: 6. There are 17 residues in the CDR3. CDR3: CASSLGTSGGLTDTQYF. The CDR3 DNA is TGCGCCAGCAGCCTGGGGACTAGCGGGGGTCTCACAGATACGCAGTATTTT. The entire variable domain, with the rest obtained from reference TRBV5-1 and TRBJ2-3, is as follows: KAGVTQTPRYLIKTRGQQVTLSCSPISGHRSVSWYQQTPGQGLQFLFEYFSETQRNKGNFPGRFSGRQFSNSRSEMNVSTLELGDSALYLCASSLGTSGGLTDTQYFGPGTRLTVL.

This clone turned up a few times. The chain uses TRBV13 and TRBJ1-5, with no clear D. This CDR3 comprises 16 residues. Germline V gene data show CDR1 as PRHDT and CDR2 as FYEKMQ (reference sequence). The germline V and J ends were trimmed by 0 bases and 7 bases, with 16 bases remaining between them. As DNA, the CDR3 is TGTGCCAGCAGCTTAGGCCTGGGCCCTCCCCAGCAGCCCCAGCATTTT. Protein product: CASSLGLGPPQQPQHF.

The table lists this clone with a few counts. The rearrangement uses TRBV19 and TRBJ2-5; D may be TRBD1 (5 bases). V was cut by 4 bases and J by 2 bases, with 11 bases left in between. This CDR3 contains 14 residues. Germline V gene data show CDR1 as LNHDA and CDR2 as SQIVND (reference sequence). The CDR3 protein is CASSRQLLQETQYF. DNA for the CDR3: TGTGCCAGTAGTAGACAGCTACTTCAAGAGACCCAGTACTTC.

In its sample, this clone was seen a few times. V usage is TRBV11-2 and J usage is TRBJ2-7, with 9 bases identical to TRBD2. Germline CDR1 is SGHAT and CDR2 is FQNNGV. The trim removed 4 bases at V and 6 bases at J, leaving 16 bases unmatched. The CDR3 covers 17 residues. CDR3: CASSYIAGAPGGSEQYF. CDR3 sequence (DNA): TGTGCCAGCAGCTATATAGCGGGGGCCCCGGGCGGGTCCGAGCAGTACTTC.

The chain has TRBV29-1 and TRBJ2-5; 11 bases map to TRBD2. The junction had 2 bases not matched to a gene; V was cut back by 1 base and J by 4 bases. The CDR3 runs to 14 residues. Germline V gene lookup returns CDR1 SQVTM and CDR2 ANQGSEA. CDR3 residues: CSVEVSGRAETQYF. CDR3 nucleotides: TGCAGCGTTGAAGTTAGCGGGAGGGCAGAGACCCAGTACTTC.

This chain links TRBV2 with TRBJ2-2, with TRBD2 as a possible D gene (6 bases). The CDR3 totals 15 residues. Germline V lookup: CDR1 SNHLY, CDR2 FYNNEI. V lost 4 bases and J 5 bases, leaving 14 bases between the germline ends. The CDR3 sequence is CASSVLPGGTGELFF. The DNA for the CDR3 is TGTGCCAGCAGTGTTTTGCCAGGAGGGACCGGGGAGCTGTTTTTT.

V gene TRBV30 combines with J gene TRBJ1-6; 9 bases fit TRBD1. In germline, CDR1 is GTSNPN, CDR2 SVGIG (reference sequence). V dropped 0 bases and J dropped 3; count of bases not matched to a gene: 3. The CDR3 totals 16 residues. CDR3 residues: CAWSVTGGLYNSPLHF. DNA of the CDR3: TGTGCCTGGAGTGTAACAGGGGGCCTCTATAATTCACCCCTCCACTTT.

The J gene is TRBJ2-7, the V gene TRBV5-1; D unresolved. There are 14 residues in the CDR3. CDR1 is SGHRS and CDR2 is YFSETQ in the germline V gene. V was pared by 1 base and J by 6 bases, with 14 bases between. CDR3: CASSLPETPSEQYF. Written as DNA, the CDR3 is TGCGCCAGCAGCTTGCCGGAGACTCCAAGCGAGCAGTACTTC.